Presented here are 7 T cell receptor beta chains from one specimen sequenced in a study of T cells in Graves' hyperthyroidism and ophthalmopathy. There were TCR beta CDR3 regions amplified from RNA transcripts. Using the HTBI primer set, a first-round RT-PCR was run on the TCR CDR3. TCRdb re-called the multiplex PCR reads through MiXCR, storing one row per CDR3 protein. In the table there are about 520,000 distinct CDR3 sequences, around 22% of which are singletons. Sequencing was done on a sample of blood. These receptors all stem from a woman between 25 and 40 years old with Graves' ophthalmopathy.

The sample holds many counts of this clonotype. The chain carries TRBV2 and TRBJ1-5; 7 nucleotides line up with TRBD1. The CDR3 is 17 amino acids. With 5 bases clipped from V and 0 bases from J, the junction kept 10 bases outside the gene matches. CDR1 SNHLY and CDR2 FYNNEI come from the germline V gene. CDR3 sequence reads: CASSTGDRFNSNQPQHF. DNA of the CDR3: TGTGCCAGCAGTACCGGGGACAGATTTAATAGCAATCAGCCCCAGCATTTT.

The table lists this clonotype with many counts. This sequence joins TRBV7-2 and TRBJ1-1; weak D call: TRBD1 (6 bases). CDR3 length: 16 amino acids. Trimming took 5 bases from V and 10 from J, leaving 26 bases between them. Germline CDR1 reads SGHTA; CDR2 reads FQGNSA. The CDR3 is CASSPTPGTRGLGAFF. For the CDR3, the DNA is TGTGCCAGCAGCCCTACCCCCGGGACCAGGGGCCTGGGAGCTTTCTTT.

The rearrangement uses TRBV27 and TRBJ1-1; D uncertain. Trimming shortened V by 0 bases and J by 1 base, and 12 bases separated the two germline ends. Germline V gives CDR1 MNHEY, CDR2 SMNVEV (reference sequence). The CDR3 covers 16 residues. The CDR3 loop is CASSLSLGSWNTEAFF. The CDR3 DNA reads TGTGCCAGCAGTTTATCACTAGGGAGCTGGAACACTGAAGCTTTCTTT.

This clonotype was recorded many times. This chain uses TRBV7-9 with TRBJ2-5; D remains ambiguous. Trimming removed 5 bases at V and 4 bases at J, with 14 bases between. This CDR3 has 14 residues. Per the germline V gene, CDR1 is SEHNR and CDR2 is FQNEAQ (reference sequence). For the CDR3, the DNA is TGTGCCAGCAGCCTGGTGGGCCGCGGAGAGACCCAGTACTTC. It is translated as CASSLVGRGETQYF.

There are many counts of this clonotype. The chain has TRBV15 and TRBJ2-5; D gene uncertain. The germline V gene has CDR1 LNHNV and CDR2 YYDKDF (reference sequence). V was trimmed by 8 bases and J by 5 bases, leaving 12 bases between them. The CDR3 contains 12 residues. The DNA for the CDR3 is TGTGCCACCGGTCTAGGGTTCGAGACCCAGTACTTC. This codes for CATGLGFETQYF.

This clonotype has at least ten counts. V gene TRBV2 combines with J gene TRBJ2-7; D is undetermined. The CDR3 is 11 residues long. Germline loops: CDR1 SNHLY, CDR2 FYNNEI. Trimming cost V 4 bases and J 4 bases, with 5 bases left between them. This CDR3 reads CASSVKYEQYF. The CDR3 region has the DNA TGTGCCAGCAGTGTAAAGTACGAGCAGTACTTC.

At least ten counts were recorded for this clonotype. V and J are TRBV4-1 and TRBJ1-2; unclear D gene. From germline, CDR1 is MGHRA and CDR2 YSYEKL. This CDR3 has 15 amino acids. The V end lost 0 bases, the J end lost 4 bases, and 12 bases lay between the germline ends. The CDR3 loop is CASSQEPTGRYGYTF. The CDR3 coding sequence is TGCGCCAGCAGCCAAGAACCGACGGGCCGCTATGGCTACACCTTC.